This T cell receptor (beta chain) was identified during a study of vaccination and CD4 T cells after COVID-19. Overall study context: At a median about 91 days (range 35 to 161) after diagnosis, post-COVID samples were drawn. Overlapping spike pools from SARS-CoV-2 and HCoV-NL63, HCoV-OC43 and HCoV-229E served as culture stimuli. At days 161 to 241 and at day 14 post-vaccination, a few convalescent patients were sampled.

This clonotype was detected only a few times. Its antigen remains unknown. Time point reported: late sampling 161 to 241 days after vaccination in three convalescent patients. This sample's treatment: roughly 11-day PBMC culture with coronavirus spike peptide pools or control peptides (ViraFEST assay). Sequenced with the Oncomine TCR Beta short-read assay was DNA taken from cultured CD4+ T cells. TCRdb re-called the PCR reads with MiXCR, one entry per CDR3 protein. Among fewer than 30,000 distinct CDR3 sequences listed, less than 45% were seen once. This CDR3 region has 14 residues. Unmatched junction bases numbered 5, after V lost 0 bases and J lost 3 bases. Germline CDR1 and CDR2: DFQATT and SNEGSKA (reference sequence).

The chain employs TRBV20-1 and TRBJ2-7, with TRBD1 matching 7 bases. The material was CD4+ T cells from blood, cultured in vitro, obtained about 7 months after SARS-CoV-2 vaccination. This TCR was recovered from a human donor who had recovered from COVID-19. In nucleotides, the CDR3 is TGCAGTGCTAGAGACGGACAGGCGGACTACGAGCAGTACTTC. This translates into CSARDGQADYEQYF.